This TCR beta chain originates from a study of T-cell memory formation after mild COVID-19. Study as a whole: Most TCR clusters belonged to a single donor. Study results and caveats: The appearance of some responding clones in pre-infection memory suggested that cross-reactive memory joined. Day 15 to 85 contractors were CD4/CD8 balanced; later expanders leaned CD4+. Shrinking CD4+ clones resided mostly in CM and EM, and CD8+ ones in EMRA.

The table lists this clonotype with many counts. Antigen unknown. The V end lost 8 bases, the J end lost 3 bases, and 14 bases lay between the germline ends. CDR3 length: 13 amino acids. TCRdb reanalysed the 5' RACE reads using MiXCR and keeps one entry per CDR3 protein. The table has some 340,000 distinct CDR3 sequences, 10% to 15% seen once; the top ten hold about a fifth. The TCR sequence derives from a man younger than 35 who had mild COVID-19 (a few samples of this study predate the infection). Cell type and time point are not known. This sequence joins TRBV12-3 or TRBV12-4 and TRBJ2-7, with D maybe TRBD2 (6 bases). Material for sequencing was PBMCs or a T cell subset sorted from them (not recorded which). Here the CDR3 reads CASSPGLSYEQYF. The CDR3 DNA sequence: TGTGCCAGCTCTCCGGGACTCAGCTACGAGCAGTACTTC.